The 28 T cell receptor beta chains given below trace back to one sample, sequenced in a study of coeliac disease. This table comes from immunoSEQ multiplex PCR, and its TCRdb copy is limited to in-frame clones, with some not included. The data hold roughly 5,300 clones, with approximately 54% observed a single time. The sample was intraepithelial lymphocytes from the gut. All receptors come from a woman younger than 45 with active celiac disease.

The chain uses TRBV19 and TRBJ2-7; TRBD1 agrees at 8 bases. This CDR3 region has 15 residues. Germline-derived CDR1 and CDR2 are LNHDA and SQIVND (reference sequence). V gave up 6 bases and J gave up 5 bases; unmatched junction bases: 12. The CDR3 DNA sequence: TGTGCCAGTAGCGACCAACAGGGGGTCAGGAACGAGCAGTACTTC. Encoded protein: CASSDQQGVRNEQYF.

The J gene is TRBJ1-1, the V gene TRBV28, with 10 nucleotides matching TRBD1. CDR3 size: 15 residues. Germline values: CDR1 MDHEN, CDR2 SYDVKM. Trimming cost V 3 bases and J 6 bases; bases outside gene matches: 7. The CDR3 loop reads CASSLMGTGASEAFF. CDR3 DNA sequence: TGTGCCAGCAGTTTGATGGGGACAGGGGCATCTGAAGCTTTCTTT.

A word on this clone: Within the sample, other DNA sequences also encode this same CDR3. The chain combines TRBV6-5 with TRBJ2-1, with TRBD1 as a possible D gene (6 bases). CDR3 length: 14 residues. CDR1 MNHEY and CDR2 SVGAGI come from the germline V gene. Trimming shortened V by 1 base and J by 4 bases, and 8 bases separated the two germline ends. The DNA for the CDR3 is TGTGCCAGCAGTTACTTGGACAGTTACAATGAGCAGTTCTTC. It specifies CASSYLDSYNEQFF.

The CDR3 protein is CASSPVVRGFNTEAFF. Written as DNA, the CDR3 is TGCGCCAGCAGTCCCGTGGTTCGGGGTTTCAACACTGAAGCTTTCTTT. The rearrangement joins TRBV5-1 to TRBJ1-1; D is undetermined. This CDR3 spans 16 amino acids. Trimming cost V 5 bases and J 2 bases, with 19 bases left between them. Germline CDR1 reads SGHRS; CDR2 reads YFSETQ.

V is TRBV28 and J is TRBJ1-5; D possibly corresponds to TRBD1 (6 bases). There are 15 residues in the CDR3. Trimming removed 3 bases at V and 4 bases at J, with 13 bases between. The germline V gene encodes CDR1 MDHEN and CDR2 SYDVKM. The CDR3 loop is CASSLPWTANQPQHF. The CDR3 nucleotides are TGTGCCAGCAGTTTGCCCTGGACAGCGAATCAGCCCCAGCATTTT.

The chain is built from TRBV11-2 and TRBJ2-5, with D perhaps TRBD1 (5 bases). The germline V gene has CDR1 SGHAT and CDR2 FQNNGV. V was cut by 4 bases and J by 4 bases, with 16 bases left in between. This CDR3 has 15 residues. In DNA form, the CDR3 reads TGTGCCAGCAGCTCCGTTCAGGGCGGTCGAGAGACCCAGTACTTC. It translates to CASSSVQGGRETQYF.

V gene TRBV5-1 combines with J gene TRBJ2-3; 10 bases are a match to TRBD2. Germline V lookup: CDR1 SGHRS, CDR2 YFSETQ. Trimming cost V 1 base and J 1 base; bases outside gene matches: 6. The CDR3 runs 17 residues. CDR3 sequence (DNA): TGCGCCAGCAGCTTGACGGGCCTAGCGGGGGGCACAGATACGCAGTATTTT. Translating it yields CASSLTGLAGGTDTQYF.

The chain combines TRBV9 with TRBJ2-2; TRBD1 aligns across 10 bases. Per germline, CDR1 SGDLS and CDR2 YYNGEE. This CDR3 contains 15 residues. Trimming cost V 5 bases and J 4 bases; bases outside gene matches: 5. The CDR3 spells CASSRTGGITGELFF. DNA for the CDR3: TGTGCCAGCAGTAGGACAGGGGGTATCACCGGGGAGCTGTTTTTT.

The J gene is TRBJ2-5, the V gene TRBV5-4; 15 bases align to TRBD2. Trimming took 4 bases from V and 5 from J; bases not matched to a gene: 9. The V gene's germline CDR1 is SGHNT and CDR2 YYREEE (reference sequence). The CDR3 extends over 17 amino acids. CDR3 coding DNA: TGTGCCAGCAGCCGGACTAGCGGGGGGGCTGAGACGGAGACCCAGTACTTC. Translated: CASSRTSGGAETETQYF.

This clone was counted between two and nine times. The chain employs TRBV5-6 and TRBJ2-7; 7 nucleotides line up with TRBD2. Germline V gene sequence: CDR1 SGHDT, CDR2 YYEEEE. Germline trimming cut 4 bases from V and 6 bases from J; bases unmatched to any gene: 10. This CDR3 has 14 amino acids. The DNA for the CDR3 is TGTGCCAGCAGCCACGGACGCCCGGGGGGCGAGCAGTACTTC. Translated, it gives CASSHGRPGGEQYF. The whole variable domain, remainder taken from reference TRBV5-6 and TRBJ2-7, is DAGVTQSPTHLIKTRGQQVTLRCSPKSGHDTVSWYQQALGQGPQFIFQYYEEEERQRGNFPDRFSGHQFPNYSSELNVNALLLGDSALYLCASSHGRPGGEQYFGPGTRLTVT.

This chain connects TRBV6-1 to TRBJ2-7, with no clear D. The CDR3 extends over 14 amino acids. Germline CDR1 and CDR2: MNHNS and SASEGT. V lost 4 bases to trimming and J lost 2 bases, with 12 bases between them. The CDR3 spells CASSGSYGPYEQYF. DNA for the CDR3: TGTGCCAGCAGTGGCAGTTATGGCCCCTACGAGCAGTACTTC.

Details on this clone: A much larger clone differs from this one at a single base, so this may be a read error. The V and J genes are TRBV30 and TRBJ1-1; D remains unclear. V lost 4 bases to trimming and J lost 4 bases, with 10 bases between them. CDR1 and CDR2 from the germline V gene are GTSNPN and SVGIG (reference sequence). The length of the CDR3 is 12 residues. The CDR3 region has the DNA TGTGCCTGGAAGGCGGAACCCACTGAAGCTTTCTTT. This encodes CAWKAEPTEAFF.

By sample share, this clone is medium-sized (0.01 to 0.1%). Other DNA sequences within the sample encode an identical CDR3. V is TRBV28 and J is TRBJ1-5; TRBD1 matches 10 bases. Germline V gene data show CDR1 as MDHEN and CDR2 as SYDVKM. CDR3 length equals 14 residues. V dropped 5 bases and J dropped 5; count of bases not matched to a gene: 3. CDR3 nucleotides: TGTGCCAGCAGTCTAGGGACAGGGGATCAGCCCCAGCATTTT. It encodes CASSLGTGDQPQHF.

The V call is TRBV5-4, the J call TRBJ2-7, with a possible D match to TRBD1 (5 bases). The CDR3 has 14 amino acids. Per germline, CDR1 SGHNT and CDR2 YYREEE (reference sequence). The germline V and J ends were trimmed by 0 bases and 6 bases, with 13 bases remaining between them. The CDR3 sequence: CASSLDGRAAEQYF. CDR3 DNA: TGTGCCAGCAGCTTGGACGGCAGGGCGGCCGAGCAGTACTTC.

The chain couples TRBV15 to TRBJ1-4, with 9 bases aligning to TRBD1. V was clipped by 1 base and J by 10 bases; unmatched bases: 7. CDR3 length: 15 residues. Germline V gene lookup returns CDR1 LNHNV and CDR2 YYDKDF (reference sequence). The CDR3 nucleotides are TGTGCCACCAGCAGAGCGACAGGGGGGAGCGGAAAACTGTTTTTT. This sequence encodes CATSRATGGSGKLFF. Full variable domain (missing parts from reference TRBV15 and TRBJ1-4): DAMVIQNPRYQVTQFGKPVTLSCSQTLNHNVMYWYQQKSSQAPKLLFHYYDKDFNNEADTPDNFQSRRPNTSFCFLDIRSPGLGDTAMYLCATSRATGGSGKLFFGSGTQLSVL.

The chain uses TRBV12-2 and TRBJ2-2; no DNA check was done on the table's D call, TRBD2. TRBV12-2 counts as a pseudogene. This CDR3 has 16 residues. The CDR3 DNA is TGTGCAAGTCGCACCCTCCGAGTAATCCACACCGGGGAGCTGTTTTTT. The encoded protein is CASRTLRVIHTGELFF.

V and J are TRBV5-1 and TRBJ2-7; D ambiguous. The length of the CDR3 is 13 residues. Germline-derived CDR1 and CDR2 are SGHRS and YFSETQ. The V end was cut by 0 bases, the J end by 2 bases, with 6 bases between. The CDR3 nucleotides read TGCGCCAGCAGCTTGGCTACGACCTACGAGCAGTACTTC. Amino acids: CASSLATTYEQYF.

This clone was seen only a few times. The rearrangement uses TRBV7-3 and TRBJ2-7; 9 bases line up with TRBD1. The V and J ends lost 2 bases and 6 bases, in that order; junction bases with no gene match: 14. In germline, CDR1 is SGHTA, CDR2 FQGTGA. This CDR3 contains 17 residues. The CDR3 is CASSLVATRTGAPEQYF. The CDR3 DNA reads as TGTGCCAGCAGCTTAGTCGCAACCCGGACAGGGGCACCCGAGCAGTACTTC.

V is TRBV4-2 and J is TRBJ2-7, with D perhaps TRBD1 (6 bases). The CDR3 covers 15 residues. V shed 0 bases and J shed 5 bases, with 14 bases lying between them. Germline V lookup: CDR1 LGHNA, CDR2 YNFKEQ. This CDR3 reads CASSQDYQGSNEQYF. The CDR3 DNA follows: TGTGCCAGCAGCCAAGATTACCAGGGGAGCAACGAGCAGTACTTC.

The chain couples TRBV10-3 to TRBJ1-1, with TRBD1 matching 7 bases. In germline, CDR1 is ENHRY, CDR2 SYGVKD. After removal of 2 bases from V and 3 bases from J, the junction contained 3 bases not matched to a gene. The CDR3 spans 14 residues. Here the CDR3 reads CAISERQGYTEAFF. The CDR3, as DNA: TGTGCCATCAGTGAGAGACAGGGATACACTGAAGCTTTCTTT.

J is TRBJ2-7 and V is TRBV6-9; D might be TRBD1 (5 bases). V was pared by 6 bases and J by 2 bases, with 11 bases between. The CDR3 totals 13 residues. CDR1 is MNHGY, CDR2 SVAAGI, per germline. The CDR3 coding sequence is TGTGCCAGCAGAACCAGGGAAGCCTACGAGCAGTACTTC. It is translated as CASRTREAYEQYF.

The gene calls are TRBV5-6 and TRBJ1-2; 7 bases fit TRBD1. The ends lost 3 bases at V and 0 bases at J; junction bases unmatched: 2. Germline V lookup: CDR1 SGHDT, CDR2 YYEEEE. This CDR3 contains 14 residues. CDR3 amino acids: CASSYGTANYGYTF. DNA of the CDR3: TGTGCCAGCAGCTACGGGACAGCTAACTATGGCTACACCTTC.

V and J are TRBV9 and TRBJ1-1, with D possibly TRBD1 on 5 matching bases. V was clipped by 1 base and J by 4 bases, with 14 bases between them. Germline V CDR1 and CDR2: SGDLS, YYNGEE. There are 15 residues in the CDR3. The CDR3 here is CASSVLDWGGTEAFF. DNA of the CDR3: TGTGCCAGCAGCGTACTGGATTGGGGGGGCACTGAAGCTTTCTTT.

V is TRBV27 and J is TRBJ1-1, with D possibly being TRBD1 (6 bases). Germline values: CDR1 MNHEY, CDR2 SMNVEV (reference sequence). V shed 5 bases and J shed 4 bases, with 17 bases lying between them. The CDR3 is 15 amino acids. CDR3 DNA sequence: TGTGCCAGCAGTCTCGACAGGTATAGAATCACTGAAGCTTTCTTT. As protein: CASSLDRYRITEAFF.

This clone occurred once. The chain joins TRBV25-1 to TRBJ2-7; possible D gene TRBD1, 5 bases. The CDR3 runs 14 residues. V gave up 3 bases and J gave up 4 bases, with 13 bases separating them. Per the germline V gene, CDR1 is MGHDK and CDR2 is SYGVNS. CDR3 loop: CASSDSRTGYEQYF. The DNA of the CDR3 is TGTGCCAGCAGTGATTCTCGAACAGGTTACGAGCAGTACTTC.

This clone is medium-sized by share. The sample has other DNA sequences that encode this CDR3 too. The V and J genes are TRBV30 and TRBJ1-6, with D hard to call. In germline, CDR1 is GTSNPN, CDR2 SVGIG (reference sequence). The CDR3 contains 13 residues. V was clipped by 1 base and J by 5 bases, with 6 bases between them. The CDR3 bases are TGTGCCTGGAGTGGCACAGATAATTCACCCCTCCACTTT. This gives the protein CAWSGTDNSPLHF.

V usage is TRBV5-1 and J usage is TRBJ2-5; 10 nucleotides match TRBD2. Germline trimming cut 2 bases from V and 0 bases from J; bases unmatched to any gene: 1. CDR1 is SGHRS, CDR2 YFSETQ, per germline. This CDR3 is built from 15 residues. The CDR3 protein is CASSLLAGYQETQYF. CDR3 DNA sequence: TGCGCCAGCAGCTTACTAGCGGGGTACCAAGAGACCCAGTACTTC.

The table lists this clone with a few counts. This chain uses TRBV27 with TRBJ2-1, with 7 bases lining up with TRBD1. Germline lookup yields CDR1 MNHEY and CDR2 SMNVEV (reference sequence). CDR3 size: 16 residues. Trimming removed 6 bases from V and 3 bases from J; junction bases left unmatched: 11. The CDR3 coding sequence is TGTGCCAGCAGCATAACAGGGGAATCTTACTACAATGAGCAGTTCTTC. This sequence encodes CASSITGESYYNEQFF.